This passage covers 14 T cell receptor beta chains from one sample sequenced in a study of blood T cell repertoires in COVID-19. Sequencing used immunoSEQ multiplex PCR; TCRdb keeps in-frame clones, though not all of them. The repertoire holds 120,000 to 150,000 clones, with roughly 89% as singletons. Sequences were obtained from PBMCs or T cells enriched from blood (not recorded which). These receptors all come from a woman aged 45-65 years who had been exposed to COVID-19.

V usage is TRBV5-6 and J usage is TRBJ1-5, with a tentative D call TRBD1 (5 bases). The germline V and J ends were trimmed by 3 bases and 2 bases, with 12 bases remaining between them. The CDR3 extends over 15 amino acids. Germline V gene lookup returns CDR1 SGHDT and CDR2 YYEEEE. This CDR3 reads CASSSRVQGNQPQHF. In nucleotides, the CDR3 is TGTGCCAGCAGCTCCAGGGTTCAGGGCAATCAGCCCCAGCATTTT.

This chain connects TRBV2 to TRBJ2-7; D possibly corresponds to TRBD2 (5 bases). CDR1 and CDR2 from the germline V gene are SNHLY and FYNNEI. Trimming took off 6 bases at V and 0 bases at J, with 9 bases between the two ends. The CDR3 runs 13 residues. The CDR3 sequence: CASRDWYSYEQYF. The CDR3 bases are TGTGCCAGCAGGGACTGGTACTCCTACGAGCAGTACTTC.

The rearrangement links TRBV5-6 to TRBJ2-7; D is possibly TRBD2 (5 bases). The CDR3 has 15 residues. The V and J ends lost 1 base and 4 bases respectively, with 15 bases between them. Germline CDR1 is SGHDT and CDR2 is YYEEEE. CDR3 coding DNA: TGTGCCAGCAGCTTGCGTCTCACCAGAGGGTACGAGCAGTACTTC. It specifies CASSLRLTRGYEQYF.

The chain couples TRBV5-1 to TRBJ1-5; weak D call: TRBD1 (5 bases). The V gene's germline CDR1 is SGHRS and CDR2 YFSETQ. The V and J ends lost 0 bases and 0 bases respectively, with 7 bases between them. This CDR3 contains 15 residues. The CDR3 nucleotides read TGCGCCAGCAGCTTGGGACAGTATAGCAATCAGCCCCAGCATTTT. Amino acids: CASSLGQYSNQPQHF.

The chain combines TRBV12-3 or TRBV12-4 with TRBJ2-2; D may be TRBD1 (6 bases). V lost 10 bases to trimming and J lost 1 base, with 10 bases between them. The CDR3 extends over 13 amino acids. CDR3 region: CATGDGNTGELFF. The CDR3 DNA is TGTGCCACAGGGGACGGGAACACCGGGGAGCTGTTTTTT.

The chain employs TRBV19 and TRBJ2-1, with D possibly matching TRBD2 (5 bases). This CDR3 is built from 17 residues. The V and J ends lost 1 base and 4 bases respectively, with 17 bases between them. Germline V gives CDR1 LNHDA, CDR2 SQIVND (reference sequence). The CDR3 protein is CASSIVGGSLGYNEQFF. CDR3 nucleotides: TGTGCCAGTAGTATAGTTGGAGGCAGTTTGGGTTACAATGAGCAGTTCTTC.

V is TRBV18 and J is TRBJ1-3, with D possibly matching TRBD1 (5 bases). The CDR3 contains 15 residues. Germline V gene lookup returns CDR1 KGHSH and CDR2 LQKENI. Trimming removed 6 bases from V and 0 bases from J, with 12 bases in between. CDR3 in amino acids: CASSRQMNSGNTIYF. The CDR3 DNA reads TGTGCCAGCTCCCGACAGATGAACTCTGGAAACACCATATATTTT.

The CDR3 here is CATSRDGQSYEQYF. Written as DNA, the CDR3 is TGTGCCACCAGCAGAGATGGACAATCCTACGAGCAGTACTTC. This chain joins TRBV15 and TRBJ2-7; tentatively, D is TRBD1 (5 bases). Between the trimmed V and J ends, which lost 0 bases and 1 base, there was a span of 7 bases. The CDR3 extends over 14 amino acids. The germline V gene encodes CDR1 LNHNV and CDR2 YYDKDF (reference sequence).

This chain joins TRBV9 and TRBJ2-7; D is perhaps TRBD2 (6 bases). Germline CDR1 and CDR2: SGDLS and YYNGEE. This CDR3 is 14 amino acids long. The V end lost 4 bases, the J end lost 7 bases, and 18 bases lay between the germline ends. CDR3 sequence (DNA): TGTGCCAGCAGCCTTGGTGGAGGGTCAGGAGAGCAGTACTTC. As protein: CASSLGGGSGEQYF.

V usage is TRBV27 and J usage is TRBJ1-2; tentatively, D is TRBD1 (5 bases). CDR1 and CDR2 (germline): MNHEY, SMNVEV (reference sequence). Trimming left V 5 bases short and J 1 base short, with 14 bases between. The CDR3 sequence is 15 residues long. CDR3 sequence: CASSHRQGGNYGYTF. CDR3 DNA: TGTGCCAGCAGTCACCGCCAGGGTGGTAACTATGGCTACACCTTC.

The chain uses TRBV5-6 and TRBJ1-6, with D unclear. Germline V gene data show CDR1 as SGHDT and CDR2 as YYEEEE. This CDR3 contains 14 residues. Trimming left V 0 bases short and J 8 bases short, with 9 bases between. CDR3 DNA: TGTGCCAGCAGCTTGGCGGGCGGGCATTCACCCCTCCACTTT. This encodes CASSLAGGHSPLHF.

This clone was counted only a few times. This sequence joins TRBV4-3 and TRBJ1-4; D possibly corresponds to TRBD1 (5 bases). The CDR3 has 15 residues. CDR1 and CDR2 (germline): LGHNA, YSLEER. V dropped 1 base and J dropped 3 bases, with 9 bases sitting between them. CDR3 sequence: CASSQVGGANEKLFF. CDR3 nucleotide sequence: TGCGCCAGCAGCCAAGTCGGGGGAGCTAATGAAAAACTGTTTTTT.

The chain combines TRBV9 with TRBJ2-2; 7 bases match TRBD2. CDR3 length: 17 residues. Looked up from germline, CDR1 is SGDLS and CDR2 is YYNGEE. Trimming removed 4 bases from V and 2 bases from J; junction bases left unmatched: 11. Here the CDR3 DNA reads TGTGCCAGCAGCTCTTGGACTAGGGGTTCTAACACCGGGGAGCTGTTTTTT. This translates into CASSSWTRGSNTGELFF.

J is TRBJ2-1 and V is TRBV5-1; the match to TRBD1 covers 11 bases. This CDR3 is built from 17 residues. The germline V gene encodes CDR1 SGHRS and CDR2 YFSETQ. Trimming cost V 2 bases and J 6 bases; bases outside gene matches: 10. As DNA, the CDR3 is TGCGCCAGCAGCTTAGGACAGGGGGCGCAAGTACGCAATGAGCAGTTCTTC. This gives the protein CASSLGQGAQVRNEQFF.